These T cell receptor beta chains were read from a single sample in a study of response to subunit inactivated influenza vaccine. TCRdb independently ran MiXCR on the RT-PCR reads; one entry per CDR3 protein. Among almost 600,000 distinct CDR3 sequences listed, 11% to 15% were seen once. The sequencing here drew on PBMCs from blood, taken less than 13 days after vaccination. The source of these receptors is a man aged 45-65 years who received an inactivated influenza vaccine. CDR3s include the opening cysteine and the closing phenylalanine or tryptophan. The order of the fields is CDR3 DNA, CDR3 protein, D gene, V gene, clone size, CDR3 length, J gene. A D gene is named only where the DNA matches it firmly. Size values are once, few and many counts, or a class for expanded clones, and some rows have none.

TGTGCCAGCAGTTCTAGACAGGCTGAGGAAGCTTTCTTT	CASSSRQAEEAFF	.	TRBV7-2	.	13	TRBJ1-1
TGTGCCAGCAGCCAACCGGGGTCTGGGACTAGCGGCCAAGAGACCCAGTACTTC	CASSQPGSGTSGQETQYF	TRBD2	TRBV3-1	many	18	TRBJ2-5
TGCGCCAGCAGCCAAGGGCTCATCATCCCTAGCGGGAGAGGCGAGCAGTACTTC	CASSQGLIIPSGRGEQYF	TRBD2	TRBV4-1	many	18	TRBJ2-7
TGTGCCAGCAGTTACCCGGGACAGGGCATAGGATACACCTTC	CASSYPGQGIGYTF	TRBD1	TRBV6-5	.	14	TRBJ1-2
TGTGCCACCGTGGCTTTGGCGGGAGTGCGCTACGAGCAGTACTTC	CATVALAGVRYEQYF	TRBD2	TRBV14	few	15	TRBJ2-7
TGTGCCAGTAGTATCACTAGCGGGAGGGCCGCAGATACGCAGTATTTT	CASSITSGRAADTQYF	TRBD2	TRBV19	few	16	TRBJ2-3
TGTGCCAGCAGTTTATGGGGCCCAGCGGGGTCGAAGGGAGATACGCAGTATTTT	CASSLWGPAGSKGDTQYF	TRBD2	TRBV27	few	18	TRBJ2-3
TGTGCCAGCTCACCTAACAGGGAAGAGACCCAGTACTTC	CASSPNREETQYF	.	TRBV18	few	13	TRBJ2-5
TGTGCCAGCAGCTCCGGACTAGCGGGAACCATCTCCTACGAGCAGTACTTC	CASSSGLAGTISYEQYF	TRBD2	TRBV5-5	few	17	TRBJ2-7
TGTGCCAGCAGGGCCTACTCCTACGAGCAGTACTTC	CASRAYSYEQYF	.	TRBV6-2/TRBV6-3	few	12	TRBJ2-7
TGTGCCACCAGTGATATCTACAGGGGGCGAGGTGAGACCCAGTACTTC	CATSDIYRGRGETQYF	TRBD1	TRBV24-1	.	16	TRBJ2-5